This T cell receptor (beta chain) appears in the sequencing data of a study of blood T cells in healthy people across ages. The CDR3 contains 14 residues. The V segment lost 1 base and the J segment 6 bases; nucleotides outside the gene matches: 4. Germline CDR1 reads SNHLY; CDR2 reads FYNNEI. This clonotype was picked up a small number of times. With a J-beta primer mix and a sample-barcoded 5' primer, a second PCR ran 7 to 11 cycles. Each cDNA molecule received a tag from a template-switch adaptor that had 12 random nucleotides. TCRdb recomputed calls from the 5' RACE reads with MiXCR, one row per CDR3 protein. This table holds fewer than 950,000 distinct CDR3 sequences, under 40% found once.

The chain recombines TRBV2 with TRBJ2-3, with TRBD2 identical over 7 bases. The TCR comes from a man between 18 and 35 years old in good health. Material for sequencing was blood. The chain's CDR3 is CASSEGEGWDTQYF. CDR3 nucleotide sequence: TGTGCCAGCAGTGAAGGGGAGGGTTGGGATACGCAGTATTTT.